The sequence of this T cell receptor (beta chain) was determined in a study of T-cell reconstitution after alpha-beta-depleted transplantation in children. The V end lost 3 bases, the J end lost 5 bases, and 14 bases lay between the germline ends. The CDR3 is 14 residues long. Library preparation (for TCRbeta) was performed with unique molecular identifiers. TCRdb recomputed calls from the PCR reads with MiXCR, one row per CDR3 protein. The sample yields 250,000 to 350,000 distinct CDR3 sequences, 9.9% seen once. Only a few counts were recorded for this clonotype. The chain employs TRBV12-3 or TRBV12-4 and TRBJ2-7, with D possibly matching TRBD1 (6 bases). The specimen comprised PBMCs from the stem cell graft donor, sampled from the stem cell graft. This TCR was recovered from a human donor who donated a stem cell graft to a child with SCID. CDR3 region: CASSLQQGMDEQYF. In DNA, the CDR3 is TGTGCCAGCAGTTTGCAACAGGGTATGGACGAGCAGTACTTC.